This T cell receptor beta chain is from a study of response to subunit inactivated influenza vaccine. Whole-study findings and limits: With each seasonal influenza vaccination, the authors suggested, few new T cells are recruited.

Trimming left V 2 bases short and J 0 bases short, with 4 bases between. From germline, CDR1 is MGHRA and CDR2 YSYEKL. The length of the CDR3 is 13 residues. One entry per CDR3 protein, called by TCRdb with MiXCR from the RT-PCR reads. The table includes about 650,000 distinct CDR3 sequences, 15% to 18% detected once. As regards this clonotype: Its specificity is unknown.

V gene TRBV4-1 combines with J gene TRBJ1-1; no definite D call. Sequencing used PBMCs from blood, obtained 11 to 12 days after vaccination. This clonotype originated in a man in his forties or fifties who received an inactivated influenza vaccine. The CDR3 spells CASSQLMNTEAFF. In nucleotides, the CDR3 is TGCGCCAGCAGCCAATTGATGAACACTGAAGCTTTCTTT.